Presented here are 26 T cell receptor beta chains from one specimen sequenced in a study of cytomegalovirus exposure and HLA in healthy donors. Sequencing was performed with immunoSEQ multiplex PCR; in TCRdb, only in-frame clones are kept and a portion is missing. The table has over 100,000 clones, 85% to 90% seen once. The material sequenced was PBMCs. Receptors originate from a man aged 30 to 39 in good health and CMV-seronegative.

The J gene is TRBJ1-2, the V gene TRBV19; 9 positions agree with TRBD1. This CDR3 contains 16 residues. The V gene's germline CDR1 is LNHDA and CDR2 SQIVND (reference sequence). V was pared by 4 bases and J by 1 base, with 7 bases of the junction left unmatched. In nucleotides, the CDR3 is TGTGCCAGTAGTACACCCGGGACAGGGAGTAACTATGGCTACACCTTC. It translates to CASSTPGTGSNYGYTF.

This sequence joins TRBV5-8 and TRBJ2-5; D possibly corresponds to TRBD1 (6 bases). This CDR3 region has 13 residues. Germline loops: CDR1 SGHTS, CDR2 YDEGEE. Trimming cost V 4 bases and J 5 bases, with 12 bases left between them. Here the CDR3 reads CASSQGHMETQYF. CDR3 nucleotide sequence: TGTGCCAGCAGCCAGGGACATATGGAGACCCAGTACTTC. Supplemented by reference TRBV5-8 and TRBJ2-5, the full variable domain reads EAGVTQSPTHLIKTRGQQATLRCSPISGHTSVYWYQQALGLGLQFLLWYDEGEERNRGNFPPRFSGRQFPNYSSELNVNALELEDSALYLCASSQGHMETQYFGPGTRLLVL.

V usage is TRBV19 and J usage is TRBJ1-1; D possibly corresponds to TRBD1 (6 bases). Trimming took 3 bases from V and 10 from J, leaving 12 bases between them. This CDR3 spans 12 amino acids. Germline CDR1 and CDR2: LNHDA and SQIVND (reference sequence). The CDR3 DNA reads TGTGCCAGTAGTATCGCGACAGGAGGAGCTTTCTTT. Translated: CASSIATGGAFF.

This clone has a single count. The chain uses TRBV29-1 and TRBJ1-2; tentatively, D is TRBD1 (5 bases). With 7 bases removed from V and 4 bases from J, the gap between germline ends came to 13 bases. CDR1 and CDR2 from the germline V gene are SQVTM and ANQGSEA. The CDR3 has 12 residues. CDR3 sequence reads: CSGLDSLYGYTF. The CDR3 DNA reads TGCAGCGGGTTAGACAGTCTCTATGGCTACACCTTC.

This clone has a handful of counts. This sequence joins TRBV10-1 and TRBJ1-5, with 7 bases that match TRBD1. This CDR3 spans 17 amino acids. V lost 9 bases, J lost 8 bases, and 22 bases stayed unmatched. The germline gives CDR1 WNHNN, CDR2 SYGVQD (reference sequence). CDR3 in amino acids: CARDRRPRKENHKPQHF. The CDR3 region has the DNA TGCGCCAGGGACAGGCGCCCGAGGAAAGAAAATCATAAGCCCCAGCATTTT.

CDR3 region: CASSLVSDRPEETQYF. CDR3 DNA sequence: TGTGCCAGCAGCTTAGTCTCGGACAGGCCGGAGGAGACCCAGTACTTC. The rearrangement joins TRBV5-6 to TRBJ2-5; TRBD1 agrees at 7 bases. The germline CDR1 and CDR2 sequences are SGHDT and YYEEEE. V was pared by 2 bases and J by 5 bases, with 12 bases of the junction left unmatched. CDR3 size: 16 residues.

Here the CDR3 reads CASSTGSNYGYTF. CDR3 in DNA: TGTGCCAGCAGCACCGGGTCTAACTATGGCTACACCTTC. The V and J genes are TRBV5-4 and TRBJ1-2; D not resolved. V was cut by 4 bases and J by 0 bases, with 7 bases left in between. Germline V lookup: CDR1 SGHNT, CDR2 YYREEE (reference sequence). The CDR3 contains 13 residues.

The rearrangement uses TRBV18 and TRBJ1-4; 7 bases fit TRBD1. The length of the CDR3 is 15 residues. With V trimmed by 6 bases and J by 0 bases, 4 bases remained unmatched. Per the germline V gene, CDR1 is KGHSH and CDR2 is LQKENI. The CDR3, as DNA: TGTGCCAGCTCGCAAACAGGGGCAACTAATGAAAAACTGTTTTTT. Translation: CASSQTGATNEKLFF. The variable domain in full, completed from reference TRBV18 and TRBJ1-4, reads NAGVMQNPRHLVRRRGQEARLRCSPMKGHSHVYWYRQLPEEGLKFMVYLQKENIIDESGMPKERFSAEFPKEGPSILRIQQVVRGDSAAYFCASSQTGATNEKLFFGSGTQLSVL.

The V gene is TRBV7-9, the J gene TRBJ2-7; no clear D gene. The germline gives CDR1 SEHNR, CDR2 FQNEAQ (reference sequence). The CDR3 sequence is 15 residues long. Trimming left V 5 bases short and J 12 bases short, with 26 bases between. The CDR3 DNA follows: TGTGCCAGCAGCCTCTACACACCTACGAGGTTAAAGAGGTACTTC. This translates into CASSLYTPTRLKRYF.

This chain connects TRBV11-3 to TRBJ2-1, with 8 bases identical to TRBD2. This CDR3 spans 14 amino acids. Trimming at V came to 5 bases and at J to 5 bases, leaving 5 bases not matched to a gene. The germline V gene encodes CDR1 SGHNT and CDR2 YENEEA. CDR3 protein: CASSPRGGNNEQFF. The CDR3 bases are TGTGCCAGCAGCCCTCGGGGGGGGAACAATGAGCAGTTCTTC. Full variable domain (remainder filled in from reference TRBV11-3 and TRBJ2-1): EAGVVQSPRYKIIEKKQPVAFWCNPISGHNTLYWYLQNLGQGPELLIRYENEEAVDDSQLPKDRFSAERLKGVDSTLKIQPAELGDSAVYLCASSPRGGNNEQFFGPGTRLTVL.

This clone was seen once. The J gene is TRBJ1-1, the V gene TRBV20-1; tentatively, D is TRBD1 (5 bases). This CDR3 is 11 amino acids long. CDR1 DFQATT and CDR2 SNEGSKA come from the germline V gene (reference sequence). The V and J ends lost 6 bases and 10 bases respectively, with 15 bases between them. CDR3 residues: CSARGVYSAFF. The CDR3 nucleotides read TGCAGTGCGCGGGGGGTCTATTCAGCTTTCTTT.

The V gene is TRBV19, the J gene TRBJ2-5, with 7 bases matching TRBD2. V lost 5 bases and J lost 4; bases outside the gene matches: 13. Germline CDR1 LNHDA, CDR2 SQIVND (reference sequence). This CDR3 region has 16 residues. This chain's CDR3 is CASSPRSSGEGETQYF. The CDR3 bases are TGTGCCAGTAGTCCGCGGTCTAGCGGAGAGGGAGAGACCCAGTACTTC.

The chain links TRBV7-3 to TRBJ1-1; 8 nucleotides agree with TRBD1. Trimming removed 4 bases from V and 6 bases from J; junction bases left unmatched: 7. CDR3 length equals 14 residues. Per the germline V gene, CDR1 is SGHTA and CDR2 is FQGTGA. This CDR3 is CASSSGGSPPEAFF. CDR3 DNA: TGTGCCAGCAGCTCAGGGGGCTCTCCTCCTGAAGCTTTCTTT.

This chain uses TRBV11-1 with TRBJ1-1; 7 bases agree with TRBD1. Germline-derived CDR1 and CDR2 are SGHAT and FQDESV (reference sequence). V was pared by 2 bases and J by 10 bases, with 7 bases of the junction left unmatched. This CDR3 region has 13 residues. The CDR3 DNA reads TGTGCCAGCAGCTTAATGGAACGACAGGGAGCTTTCTTT. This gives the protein CASSLMERQGAFF.

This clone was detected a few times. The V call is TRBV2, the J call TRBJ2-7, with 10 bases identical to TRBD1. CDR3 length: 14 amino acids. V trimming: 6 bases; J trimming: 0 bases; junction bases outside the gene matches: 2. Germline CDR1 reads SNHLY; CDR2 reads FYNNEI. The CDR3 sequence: CASRGTGASYEQYF. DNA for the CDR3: TGTGCCAGCAGGGGGACAGGGGCCTCCTACGAGCAGTACTTC. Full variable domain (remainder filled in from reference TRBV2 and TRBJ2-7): EPEVTQTPSHQVTQMGQEVILRCVPISNHLYFYWYRQILGQKVEFLVSFYNNEISEKSEIFDDQFSVERPDGSNFTLKIRSTKLEDSAMYFCASRGTGASYEQYFGPGTRLTVT.

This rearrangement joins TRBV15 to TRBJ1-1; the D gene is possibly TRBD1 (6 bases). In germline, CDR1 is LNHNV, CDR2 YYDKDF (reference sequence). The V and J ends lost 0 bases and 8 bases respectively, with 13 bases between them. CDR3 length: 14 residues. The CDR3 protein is CATSRDEGVGEAFF. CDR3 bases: TGTGCCACCAGCAGAGATGAGGGGGTAGGGGAAGCTTTCTTT.

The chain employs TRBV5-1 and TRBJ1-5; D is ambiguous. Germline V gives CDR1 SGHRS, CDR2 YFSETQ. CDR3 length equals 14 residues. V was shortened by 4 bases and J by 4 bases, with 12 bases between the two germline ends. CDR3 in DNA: TGCGCCAGCAGCCTGGGAGGAGGGAATCAGCCCCAGCATTTT. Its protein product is CASSLGGGNQPQHF.

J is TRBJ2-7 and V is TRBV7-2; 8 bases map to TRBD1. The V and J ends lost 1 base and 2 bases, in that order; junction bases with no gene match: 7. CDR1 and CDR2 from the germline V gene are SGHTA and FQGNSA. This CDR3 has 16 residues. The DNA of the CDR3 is TGTGCCAGCAGCTTAGAAGACAGGGGTCACCCCTACGAGCAGTACTTC. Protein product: CASSLEDRGHPYEQYF.

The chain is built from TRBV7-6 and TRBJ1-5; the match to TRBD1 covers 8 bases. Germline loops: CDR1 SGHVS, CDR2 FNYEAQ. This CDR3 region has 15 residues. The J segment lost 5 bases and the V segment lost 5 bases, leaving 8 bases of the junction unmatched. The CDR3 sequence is CASSPGQGFYQPQHF. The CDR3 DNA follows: TGTGCCAGCAGCCCAGGACAGGGTTTTTATCAGCCCCAGCATTTT.

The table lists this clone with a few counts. The CDR3 DNA sequence: TGTGCCAGTAGTATGACAGGGGCTAATTCACCCCTCCACTTT. Translation: CASSMTGANSPLHF. The V and J genes are TRBV19 and TRBJ1-6, with 8 bases identical to TRBD1. V lost 3 bases, J lost 6 bases, and 1 base stayed unmatched. The germline V gene encodes CDR1 LNHDA and CDR2 SQIVND (reference sequence). The CDR3 spans 14 residues.

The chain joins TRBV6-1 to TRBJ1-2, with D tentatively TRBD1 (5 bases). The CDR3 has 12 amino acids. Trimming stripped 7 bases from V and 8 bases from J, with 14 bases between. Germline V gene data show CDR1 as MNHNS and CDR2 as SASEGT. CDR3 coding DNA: TGTGCCAGCAAGGGGCCCAGACAGGGCTACACCTTC. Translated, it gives CASKGPRQGYTF.

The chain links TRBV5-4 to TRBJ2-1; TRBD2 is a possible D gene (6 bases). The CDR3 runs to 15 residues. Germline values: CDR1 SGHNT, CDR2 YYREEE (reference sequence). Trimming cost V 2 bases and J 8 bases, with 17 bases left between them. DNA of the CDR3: TGTGCCAGCAGCTTACCGGGACTCAGTATCCATGAGCAGTTCTTC. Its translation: CASSLPGLSIHEQFF.

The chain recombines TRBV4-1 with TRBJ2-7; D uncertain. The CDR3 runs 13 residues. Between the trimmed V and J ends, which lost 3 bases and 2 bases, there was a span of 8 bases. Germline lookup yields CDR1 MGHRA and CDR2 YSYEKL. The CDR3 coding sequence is TGCGCCAGCAGCCATCTCCAGACCTACGAGCAGTACTTC. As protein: CASSHLQTYEQYF.

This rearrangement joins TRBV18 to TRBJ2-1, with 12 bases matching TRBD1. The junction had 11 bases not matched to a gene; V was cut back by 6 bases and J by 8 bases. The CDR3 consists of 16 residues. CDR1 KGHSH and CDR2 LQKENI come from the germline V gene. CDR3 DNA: TGTGCCAGCTCCCCGGGGGGACAGGGGGCGTCGGATGAGCAGTTCTTC. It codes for CASSPGGQGASDEQFF.

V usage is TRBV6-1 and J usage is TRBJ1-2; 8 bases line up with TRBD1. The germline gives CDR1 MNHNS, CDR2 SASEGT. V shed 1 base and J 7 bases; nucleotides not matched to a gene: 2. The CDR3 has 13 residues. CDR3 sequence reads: CASSEVQGGGYTF. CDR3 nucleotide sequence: TGTGCCAGCAGTGAAGTACAGGGGGGTGGCTACACCTTC.

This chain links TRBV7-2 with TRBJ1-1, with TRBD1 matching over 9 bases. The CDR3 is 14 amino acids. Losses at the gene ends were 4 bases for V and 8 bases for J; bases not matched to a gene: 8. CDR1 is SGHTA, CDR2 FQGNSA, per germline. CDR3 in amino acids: CASSSYRGRIEAFF. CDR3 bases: TGTGCCAGCAGCTCCTACAGGGGGCGGATAGAAGCTTTCTTT.